Below, 6 T cell receptor beta chains from the same sample are listed, as sequenced in a study of Ad26.COV2.S vaccination and SARS-CoV-2 variants. Treatment: some 19 received Ad26.COV2.S at low or high dose, single or two shots; about 5 received placebo; per-sample allocation not given. The samples were gathered on day 63 after the first injection of vaccine or placebo. The repertoire was sequenced with immunoSEQ multiplex PCR; TCRdb's copy has only in-frame clones and lacks some. The table shows about 350,000 clones, with 75% to 90% occurring only once. Specimen: peripheral blood, collected in a trial of Ad26.COV2.S vaccine versus placebo. These receptor sequences come from a person aged 18-65 years who received the Ad26.COV2.S COVID-19 vaccine or a placebo.

J is TRBJ2-2 and V is TRBV5-1; 11 bases fit TRBD2. This CDR3 is built from 17 residues. Germline V gene data show CDR1 as SGHRS and CDR2 as YFSETQ. With 2 bases clipped from V and 8 bases from J, the junction kept 11 bases outside the gene matches. This CDR3 reads CASSFSPGLAALGELFF. The CDR3 DNA sequence: TGCGCCAGCAGCTTCTCACCGGGACTAGCGGCCCTGGGGGAGCTGTTTTTT.

The count of this clone is one. The V and J genes are TRBV7-9 and TRBJ1-2; 8 nucleotides align to TRBD1. The CDR3 extends over 13 amino acids. V shed 8 bases, J shed 8 bases, and the junction held 10 bases outside the gene matches. Germline CDR1 SEHNR, CDR2 FQNEAQ (reference sequence). CDR3 coding DNA: TGTGCCAGCCAGACAGGGGACTCCCGCGGCTACACCTTC. This encodes CASQTGDSRGYTF.

This chain connects TRBV19 to TRBJ2-1; no clear D gene. The CDR3 runs 14 residues. Germline V gives CDR1 LNHDA, CDR2 SQIVND (reference sequence). Trimming shortened V by 1 base and J by 4 bases, and 8 bases separated the two germline ends. CDR3 in amino acids: CASSIVQGYNEQFF. The CDR3 nucleotides are TGTGCCAGTAGTATAGTTCAAGGGTACAATGAGCAGTTCTTC.

The rearrangement joins TRBV3-1 (or the pseudogene TRBV3-2) to TRBJ1-6; D unresolved. Germline V gives CDR1 LGHDT, CDR2 YNNKEL (reference sequence). The CDR3 is made up of 15 amino acids. Trimming cost V 0 bases and J 11 bases, with 14 bases left between them. CDR3 sequence: CASSQDPRDRTPLHF. The DNA of the CDR3 is TGTGCCAGCAGCCAAGATCCGAGGGATCGGACACCCCTCCACTTT.

The chain recombines TRBV27 with TRBJ1-1, with D perhaps matching TRBD1 (5 bases). This CDR3 is 11 amino acids long. V shed 5 bases and J shed 8 bases, with 9 bases lying between them. The germline gives CDR1 MNHEY, CDR2 SMNVEV (reference sequence). The CDR3 DNA sequence: TGTGCCAGCAGTGGGACGGCCGAAGCTTTCTTT. Translated, it gives CASSGTAEAFF.

The chain's CDR3 is CASSLGDRVKETQYF. CDR3 in DNA: TGTGCCAGCAGCTTAGGGGACAGGGTGAAGGAGACCCAGTACTTC. This rearrangement joins TRBV7-2 to TRBJ2-5; 9 bases are shared with TRBD1. The CDR3 is made up of 15 amino acids. Germline V gives CDR1 SGHTA, CDR2 FQGNSA. Trimming took 1 base from V and 5 from J; bases not matched to a gene: 5.